This is a list of T cell receptor beta chains from one sample in a study of blood T cells in healthy people across ages. TCRdb re-called the 5' RACE reads with MiXCR, one entry per CDR3 protein. Here the sample spans 1.8 million or so distinct CDR3 sequences, around 40% being singletons. Material: blood. The receptors were gathered from a human donor in good health. Each CDR3 is given with its conserved first and last residue. The D gene is left open where the match is weak. Size tells how often a clone was seen (once, few, many) or the class of an expanded clone, and some rows leave it out.

CDR3,DNA,J,size,D,V
CPSSVERGLQETQYF,TGTCCCAGCAGCGTAGAAAGGGGGCTCCAAGAGACCCAGTACTTC,TRBJ2-5,.,TRBD1,TRBV9
CASSSTGTGNEKLFF,TGTGCCAGCAGCTCCACCGGAACTGGGAATGAAAAACTGTTTTTT,TRBJ1-4,many,.,TRBV13
CSASGLLDPQHF,TGCAGTGCTTCGGGACTCCTAGACCCCCAGCATTTT,TRBJ1-5,.,.,TRBV20-1
CASSGGGDQETQYF,TGTGCCAGCAGTGGGGGCGGTGACCAAGAGACCCAGTACTTC,TRBJ2-5,.,.,TRBV25-1
CASSLESFNEKLFF,TGTGCCAGCAGCTTAGAATCCTTTAATGAAAAACTGTTTTTT,TRBJ1-4,.,.,TRBV11-2
CASSYQRANTGELFF,TGCGCCAGCAGCTATCAAAGGGCGAACACCGGGGAGCTGTTTTTT,TRBJ2-2,.,.,TRBV5-1
CACLLLDGYTF,TGTGCCTGCCTCTTACTGGATGGCTACACCTTC,TRBJ1-2,.,.,TRBV30
CSATTTANYGYTF,TGCAGTGCTACCACGACTGCTAACTATGGCTACACCTTC,TRBJ1-2,few,.,TRBV20-1
CASSPSWGQGRNQPQHF,TGTGCCAGCAGCCCATCTTGGGGACAGGGGAGAAATCAGCCCCAGCATTTT,TRBJ1-5,.,TRBD1,TRBV12-3/TRBV12-4
CASSLLNYGYTF,TGTGCCAGCAGTTTACTGAACTATGGCTACACCTTC,TRBJ1-2,many,.,TRBV7-2
CASSHPGVYEQYF,TGCGCCAGCAGCCACCCGGGAGTATACGAGCAGTACTTC,TRBJ2-7,.,.,TRBV4-1
CASTQEPTDTQYF,TGCGCCAGCACGCAGGAGCCTACAGATACGCAGTATTTT,TRBJ2-3,.,.,TRBV5-1
CASRDTGGSNEQFF,TGTGCCAGTCGTGATACAGGGGGGTCCAATGAGCAGTTCTTC,TRBJ2-1,.,TRBD1,TRBV7-2
CASSIDIGVGTGELFF,TGTGCCAGCAGCATAGACATCGGAGTTGGAACCGGGGAGCTGTTTTTT,TRBJ2-2,.,.,TRBV7-2
CASTLRRAGDFRTDTQYF,TGTGCCAGCACCTTAAGGAGGGCGGGGGACTTCCGCACAGATACGCAGTATTTT,TRBJ2-3,.,TRBD2,TRBV7-9
CATSADSGTAPWGQYF,TGTGCCACCAGTGCCGATTCCGGGACAGCTCCTTGGGGGCAGTACTTC,TRBJ2-7,.,TRBD1,TRBV24-1
CASQRGRETQFF,TGTGCGTCTCAGCGGGGGAGAGAGACCCAGTTCTTC,TRBJ2-1,.,TRBD2,TRBV6-5
CASSPAQTPYFSGANVLTF,TGTGCCAGCAGTCCCGCCCAGACTCCCTATTTCTCTGGGGCCAACGTCCTGACTTTC,TRBJ2-6,few,.,TRBV25-1
CASSRGGSAGYTF,TGTGCCAGCAGCCGAGGGGGCTCGGCTGGCTACACCTTC,TRBJ1-2,.,TRBD1,TRBV7-2
CSARDPVRGDTEAFF,TGCAGTGCTAGAGACCCGGTCAGGGGGGACACTGAAGCTTTCTTT,TRBJ1-1,.,TRBD1,TRBV20-1
CSDRGYGLDGYTF,TGCAGTGACAGGGGTTATGGCCTGGATGGCTACACCTTC,TRBJ1-2,.,TRBD1,TRBV29-1
CASGRTGELFF,TGTGCCAGCGGGAGAACCGGGGAGCTGTTTTTT,TRBJ2-2,few,.,TRBV25-1
CASRQGVRCEQYF,TGTGCCAGCAGACAGGGGGTTCGTTGCGAGCAGTACTTC,TRBJ2-7,.,TRBD1,TRBV6-2/TRBV6-3
CSAVGTADSPLHF,TGCAGTGCGGTGGGGACAGCTGATTCACCCCTCCACTTT,TRBJ1-6,.,TRBD1,TRBV20-1
CSVVLETQYF,TGCAGCGTTGTGCTCGAGACCCAGTACTTC,TRBJ2-5,few,.,TRBV29-1
CASSLRSIAYEQYF,TGTGCCAGCAGCTTAAGAAGTATAGCCTACGAGCAGTACTTC,TRBJ2-7,few,.,TRBV11-2
CASSQDLGQLQETQYF,TGCGCCAGCAGCCAAGATCTCGGACAGCTTCAAGAGACCCAGTACTTC,TRBJ2-5,few,.,TRBV4-3
CAISEGRRGPTQETQYF,TGTGCCATCAGTGAGGGCCGTAGGGGACCCACGCAAGAGACCCAGTACTTC,TRBJ2-5,few,.,TRBV10-3
CASSATTDTQYF,TGTGCCAGCAGTGCCACCACAGATACGCAGTATTTT,TRBJ2-3,many,.,TRBV2
CASSFYNRDVEKLFF,TGTGCCAGCAGCTTTTATAACAGGGATGTGGAAAAACTGTTTTTT,TRBJ1-4,few,.,TRBV7-9
CASSPPGAFKGGYTF,TGTGCCAGCAGTCCCCCAGGGGCCTTTAAGGGAGGCTACACCTTC,TRBJ1-2,.,.,TRBV6-6
CANSSGNTEAFF,TGTGCCAACAGCTCGGGGAACACTGAAGCTTTCTTT,TRBJ1-1,.,.,TRBV7-2
CASSFSFFGAYQETQYF,TGTGCCAGCAGTTTTTCTTTTTTCGGGGCATACCAAGAGACCCAGTACTTC,TRBJ2-5,.,.,TRBV28
CASSQRGREITDTQYF,TGCGCCAGCAGTCAGAGGGGCAGGGAAATCACAGATACGCAGTATTTT,TRBJ2-3,.,.,TRBV4-1
CASSGSSGGREQFF,TGTGCCAGCAGCGGATCCAGCGGGGGCCGTGAGCAGTTCTTC,TRBJ2-1,.,TRBD2,TRBV7-2
CASSKFVYGTPEEAYNSPLHF,TGTGCCAGCAGTAAATTCGTTTACGGGACACCCGAGGAGGCCTATAATTCACCCCTCCACTTT,TRBJ1-6,.,.,TRBV25-1
CSVWEQETQYF,TGCAGCGTTTGGGAGCAAGAGACCCAGTACTTC,TRBJ2-5,few,.,TRBV29-1
CASSLVRLAGHTYNEQFF,TGTGCCAGCAGCTTAGTAAGACTAGCGGGGCACACCTACAATGAGCAGTTCTTC,TRBJ2-1,.,TRBD2,TRBV7-6
CAGSLSLGPGGYTF,TGTGCCGGCAGTTTATCTTTGGGGCCGGGTGGCTACACCTTC,TRBJ1-2,.,.,TRBV28
CSASPWDRGGTEAFF,TGCAGTGCTAGCCCCTGGGACAGAGGAGGCACTGAAGCTTTCTTT,TRBJ1-1,.,TRBD1,TRBV20-1
CASSVSGGYEQFF,TGCGCCAGCAGTGTGTCGGGGGGTTATGAGCAGTTCTTC,TRBJ2-1,few,TRBD2,TRBV5-1
CASSPGQYLYEQYF,TGTGCCAGCAGCCCGGGACAGTACCTCTACGAGCAGTACTTC,TRBJ2-7,few,TRBD1,TRBV12-3/TRBV12-4
CASSYTVMGYEQYF,TGTGCCAGCAGTTACACGGTCATGGGTTACGAGCAGTACTTC,TRBJ2-7,.,.,TRBV6-5
CASSLTGQVDIQYF,TGTGCCAGCAGCTTAACGGGACAGGTCGACATTCAGTACTTC,TRBJ2-4,.,TRBD1,TRBV11-2
CSVQRGYSETQYF,TGCAGCGTTCAGCGGGGGTATTCAGAGACCCAGTACTTC,TRBJ2-5,many,TRBD2,TRBV29-1
CASSPLEGSTYEQYF,TGTGCCAGCTCACCACTTGAGGGTTCAACCTACGAGCAGTACTTC,TRBJ2-7,.,.,TRBV18
CANSQVTRGPYYSNQPQHF,TGTGCCAACAGCCAAGTTACGAGGGGGCCTTACTATAGCAATCAGCCCCAGCATTTT,TRBJ1-5,.,TRBD1,TRBV4-2
CASSSVGASKETQYF,TGCGCCAGCAGCTCCGTCGGAGCCTCAAAAGAGACCCAGTACTTC,TRBJ2-5,.,.,TRBV5-1
CASSLWGEVAPQHF,TGTGCCAGCAGTTTATGGGGTGAAGTCGCGCCCCAGCATTTT,TRBJ1-5,.,.,TRBV12-3/TRBV12-4
CASRSTGDEQYF,TGCGCCAGCAGATCGACAGGGGACGAGCAGTACTTC,TRBJ2-7,few,TRBD1,TRBV5-1
CSAGTSGNTIYF,TGCAGTGCAGGGACCTCTGGAAACACCATATATTTT,TRBJ1-3,.,.,TRBV20-1
CSTSIPKSYNEQFF,TGCAGTACTAGTATTCCAAAATCCTACAATGAGCAGTTCTTC,TRBJ2-1,.,.,TRBV20-1
CASSQLGDWYF,TGTGCCAGCAGCCAACTGGGGGATTGGTACTTC,TRBJ2-5,.,.,TRBV3-1
CASSQLAALSYEQYF,TGTGCCAGCAGCCAACTAGCGGCGCTCTCCTACGAGCAGTACTTC,TRBJ2-7,.,TRBD2,TRBV7-2
CRADLGTQVDTQYF,TGCAGGGCGGACCTGGGGACTCAGGTAGATACGCAGTATTTT,TRBJ2-3,.,.,TRBV20-1
CASSSWQGTEAEQYF,TGCGCCAGCAGCTCCTGGCAAGGAACAGAGGCCGAGCAGTACTTC,TRBJ2-7,few,.,TRBV5-1
CAGRGGSTDTQYF,TGTGCCGGCAGGGGGGGGAGCACAGATACGCAGTATTTT,TRBJ2-3,.,.,TRBV27